This T cell receptor beta chain derives from a study of blood T cell repertoires in COVID-19. As for the study in general: The United States, Italy and Spain provided the acute and convalescent COVID-19 samples. In each case, the material was cDNA or gDNA derived from T cells, B-cell-depleted T cells, or PBMCs.

Authors' analysis steps: Amplification of reference gene primers provided the estimated nucleated cell counts. Sequencing was performed with immunoSEQ multiplex PCR; in TCRdb, only in-frame clones are kept and a portion is missing. V, J and clone size are taken as reported in that table, and D and trimming were inferred from the DNA itself. The sample holds almost 200,000 clones, 85% seen once. This CDR3 is 12 amino acids long. The germline V gene encodes CDR1 MNHEY and CDR2 SVGAGI. Trimming removed 6 bases from V and 3 bases from J, with 8 bases in between. This TCR came from a man aged 55-75 years with COVID-19, enrolled during active disease. Sequenced: peripheral blood. V gene TRBV6-5 combines with J gene TRBJ1-2, with a tentative D call TRBD1 (5 bases). The CDR3 coding sequence is TGTGCCAGCAGCCAGGGTTACTATGGCTACACCTTC. It translates to CASSQGYYGYTF.